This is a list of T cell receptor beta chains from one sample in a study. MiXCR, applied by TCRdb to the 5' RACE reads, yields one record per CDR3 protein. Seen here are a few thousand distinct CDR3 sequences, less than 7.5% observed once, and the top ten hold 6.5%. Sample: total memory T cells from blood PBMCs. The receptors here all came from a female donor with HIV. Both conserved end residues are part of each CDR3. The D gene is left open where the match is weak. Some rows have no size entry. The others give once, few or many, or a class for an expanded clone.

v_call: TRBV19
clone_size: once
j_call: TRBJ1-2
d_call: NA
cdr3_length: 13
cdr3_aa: CATHPWTVYGYTF
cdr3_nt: TGTGCCACCCACCCCTGGACAGTCTATGGCTACACCTTC

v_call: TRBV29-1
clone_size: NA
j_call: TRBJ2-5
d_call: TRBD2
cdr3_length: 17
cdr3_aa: CSASVGGGGARGETQYF
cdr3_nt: TGCAGCGCAAGCGTTGGGGGCGGGGGGGCTCGAGGAGAGACCCAGTACTTC

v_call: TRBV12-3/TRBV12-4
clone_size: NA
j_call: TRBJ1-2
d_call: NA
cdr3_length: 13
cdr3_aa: CASSSGAVDGYTF
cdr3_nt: TGTGCCAGCAGTTCCGGGGCAGTTGATGGCTACACCTTC

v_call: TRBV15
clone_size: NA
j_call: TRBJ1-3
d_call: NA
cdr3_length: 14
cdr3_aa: CATSRVEPGNTIYF
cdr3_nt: TGTGCCACCAGCAGAGTAGAACCTGGAAACACCATATATTTT

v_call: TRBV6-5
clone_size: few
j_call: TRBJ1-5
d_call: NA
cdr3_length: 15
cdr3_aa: CASRATPNSNQPQHF
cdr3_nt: TGTGCCAGCAGGGCTACCCCCAATAGCAATCAGCCCCAGCATTTT

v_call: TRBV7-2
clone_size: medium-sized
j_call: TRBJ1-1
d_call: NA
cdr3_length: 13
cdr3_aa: CASSFQGRTEAFF
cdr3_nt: TGTGCCAGCAGCTTCCAGGGTAGGACTGAAGCTTTCTTT

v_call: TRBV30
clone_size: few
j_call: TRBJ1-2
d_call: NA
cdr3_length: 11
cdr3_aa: CAWSGGMRYTF
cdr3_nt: TGTGCCTGGAGTGGGGGCATGCGCTACACCTTC

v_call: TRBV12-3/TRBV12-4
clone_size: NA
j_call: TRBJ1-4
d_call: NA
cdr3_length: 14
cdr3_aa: CASSWTATNEKLFF
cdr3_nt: TGTGCCAGCAGTTGGACAGCAACTAATGAAAAACTGTTTTTT

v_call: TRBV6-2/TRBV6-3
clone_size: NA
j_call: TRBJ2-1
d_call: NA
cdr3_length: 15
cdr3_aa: CASSYQTVTYNEQFF
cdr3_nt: TGTGCCAGCAGTTACCAGACGGTTACCTACAATGAGCAGTTCTTC

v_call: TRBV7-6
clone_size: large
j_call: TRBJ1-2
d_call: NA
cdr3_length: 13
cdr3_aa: CASSGQGNYGYTF
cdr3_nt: TGTGCCAGCAGCGGTCAGGGGAACTATGGCTACACCTTC

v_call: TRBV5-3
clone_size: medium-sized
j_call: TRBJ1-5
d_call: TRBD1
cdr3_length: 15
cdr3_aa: CARSEDRANNQPQHF
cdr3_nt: TGTGCCAGAAGCGAGGACAGGGCAAACAATCAGCCCCAGCATTTT

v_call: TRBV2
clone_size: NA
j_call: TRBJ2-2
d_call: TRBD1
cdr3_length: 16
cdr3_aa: CASSEEGQGLSGELFF
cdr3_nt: TGTGCCAGCAGTGAAGAGGGACAGGGTCTTTCCGGGGAGCTGTTTTTT

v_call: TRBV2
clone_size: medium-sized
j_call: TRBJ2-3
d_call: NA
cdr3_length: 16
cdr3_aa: CASKGLAGRPTDTQYF
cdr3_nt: TGTGCCAGCAAGGGTCTGGCTGGGCGGCCCACAGATACGCAGTATTTT

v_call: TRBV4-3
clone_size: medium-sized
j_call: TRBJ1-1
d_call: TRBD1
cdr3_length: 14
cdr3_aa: CASSLGQGEAEAFF
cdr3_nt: TGCGCCAGCAGCCTCGGACAGGGGGAGGCTGAAGCTTTCTTT

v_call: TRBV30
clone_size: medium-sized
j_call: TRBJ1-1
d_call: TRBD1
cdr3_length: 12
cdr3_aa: CAWDRVNTEAFF
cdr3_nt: TGTGCCTGGGACAGGGTGAACACTGAAGCTTTCTTT

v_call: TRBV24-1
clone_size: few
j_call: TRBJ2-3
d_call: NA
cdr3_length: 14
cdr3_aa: CATSDRDLTDTQYF
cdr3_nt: TGTGCCACCAGTGACCGGGACCTCACAGATACGCAGTATTTT

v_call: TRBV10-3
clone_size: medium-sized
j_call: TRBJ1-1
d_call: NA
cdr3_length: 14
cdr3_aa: CAISESHVDTEAFF
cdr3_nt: TGTGCCATCAGTGAGTCTCATGTGGACACTGAAGCTTTCTTT

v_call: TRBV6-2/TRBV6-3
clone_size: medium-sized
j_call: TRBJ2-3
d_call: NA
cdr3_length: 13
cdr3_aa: CASIEGDADTQYF
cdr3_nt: TGTGCCAGCATCGAGGGGGATGCAGATACGCAGTATTTT

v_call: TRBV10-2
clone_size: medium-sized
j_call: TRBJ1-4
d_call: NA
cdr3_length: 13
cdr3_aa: CASSTGTAEKLFF
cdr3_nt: TGCGCCAGCAGCACAGGGACGGCTGAAAAACTGTTTTTT

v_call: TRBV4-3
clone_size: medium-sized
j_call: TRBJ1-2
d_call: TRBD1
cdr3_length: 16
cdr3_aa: CASSLFGTGGINGYTF
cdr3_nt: TGCGCCAGCAGCCTCTTTGGGACAGGGGGCATCAATGGCTACACCTTC

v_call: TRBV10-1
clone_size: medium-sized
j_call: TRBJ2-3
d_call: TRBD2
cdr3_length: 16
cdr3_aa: CASSDGLAGGTDTQYF
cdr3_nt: TGCGCCAGCAGTGATGGTTTGGCGGGGGGCACAGATACGCAGTATTTT

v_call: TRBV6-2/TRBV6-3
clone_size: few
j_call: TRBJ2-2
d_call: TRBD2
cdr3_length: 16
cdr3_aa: CASSYDGGGATGELFF
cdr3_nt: TGTGCCAGCAGTTACGACGGCGGGGGGGCCACCGGGGAGCTGTTTTTT

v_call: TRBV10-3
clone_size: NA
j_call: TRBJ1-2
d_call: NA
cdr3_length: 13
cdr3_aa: CAISPSAGDGYTF
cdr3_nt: TGTGCCATCAGTCCTTCAGCGGGAGATGGCTACACCTTC

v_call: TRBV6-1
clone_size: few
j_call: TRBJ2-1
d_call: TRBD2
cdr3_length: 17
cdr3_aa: CASRKSLGGATYNEQFF
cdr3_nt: TGTGCCAGCAGGAAGTCCCTCGGGGGGGCGACCTACAATGAGCAGTTCTTC

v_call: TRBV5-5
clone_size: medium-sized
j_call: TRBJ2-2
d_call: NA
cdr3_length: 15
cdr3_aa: CASSLAGRNTGELFF
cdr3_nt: TGTGCCAGCAGCTTGGCGGGCAGGAACACCGGGGAGCTGTTTTTT

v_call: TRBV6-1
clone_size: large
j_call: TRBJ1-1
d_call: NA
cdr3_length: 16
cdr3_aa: CASSPPNRQLYTEAFF
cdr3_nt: TGTGCCAGCAGTCCCCCTAACCGACAGCTTTACACTGAAGCTTTCTTT

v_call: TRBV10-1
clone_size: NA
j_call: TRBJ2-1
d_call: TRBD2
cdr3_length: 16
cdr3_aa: CASSETGLAGYNEQFF
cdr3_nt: TGCGCCAGCAGTGAGACGGGACTAGCGGGGTACAATGAGCAGTTCTTC

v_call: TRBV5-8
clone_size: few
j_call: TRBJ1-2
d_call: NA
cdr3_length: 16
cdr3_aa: CASRPGGGDGGYGYTF
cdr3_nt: TGTGCCAGCAGACCCGGAGGTGGGGACGGGGGCTATGGCTACACCTTC

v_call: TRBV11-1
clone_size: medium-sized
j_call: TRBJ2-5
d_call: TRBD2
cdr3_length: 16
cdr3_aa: CASSYPIVAGRETQYF
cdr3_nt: TGTGCCAGCAGCTACCCCATAGTAGCGGGGCGGGAGACCCAGTACTTC

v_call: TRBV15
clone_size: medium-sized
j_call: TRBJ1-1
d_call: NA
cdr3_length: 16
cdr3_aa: CATSREEGAMNTEAFF
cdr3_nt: TGTGCCACCAGCAGGGAAGAGGGAGCGATGAACACTGAAGCTTTCTTT

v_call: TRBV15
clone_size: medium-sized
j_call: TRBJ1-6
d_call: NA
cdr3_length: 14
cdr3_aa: CATSRVLLSSPLHF
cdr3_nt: TGTGCCACCAGCAGAGTTCTGCTCTCATCTCCCCTCCACTTT

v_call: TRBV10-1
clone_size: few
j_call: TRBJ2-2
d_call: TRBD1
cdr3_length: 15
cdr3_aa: CASSWGQGNTGELFF
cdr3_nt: TGCGCCAGCAGTTGGGGACAGGGGAACACCGGGGAGCTGTTTTTT

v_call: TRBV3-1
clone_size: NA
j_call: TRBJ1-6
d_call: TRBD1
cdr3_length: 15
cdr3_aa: CASNLGQVYNSPLHF
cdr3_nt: TGTGCCAGCAATCTAGGACAGGTCTATAATTCACCCCTCCACTTT

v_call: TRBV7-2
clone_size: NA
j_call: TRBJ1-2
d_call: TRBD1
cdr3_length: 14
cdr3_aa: CASSGQGASYGYTF
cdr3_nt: TGTGCCAGCAGCGGACAGGGGGCCAGCTATGGCTACACCTTC

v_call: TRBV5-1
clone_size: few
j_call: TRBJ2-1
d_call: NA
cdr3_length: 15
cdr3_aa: CASSLRLVGYNEQFF
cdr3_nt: TGCGCCAGCAGCTTGAGGCTAGTCGGCTACAATGAGCAGTTCTTC

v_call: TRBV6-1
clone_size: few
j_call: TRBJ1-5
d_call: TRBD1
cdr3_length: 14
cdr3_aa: CASSKTGVRQPQHF
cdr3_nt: TGTGCCAGCAGTAAAACAGGGGTGAGACAGCCCCAGCATTTT

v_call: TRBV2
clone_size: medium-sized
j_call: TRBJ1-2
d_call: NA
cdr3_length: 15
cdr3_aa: CASLSTAAGHYGYTF
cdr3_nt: TGTGCCAGCCTATCGACGGCGGCAGGTCACTATGGCTACACCTTC

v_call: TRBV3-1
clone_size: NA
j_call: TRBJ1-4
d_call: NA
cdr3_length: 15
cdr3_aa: CASSQQTGLMKNCFF
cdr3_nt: NA

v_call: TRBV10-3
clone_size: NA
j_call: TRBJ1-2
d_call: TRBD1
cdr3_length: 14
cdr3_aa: CAISRDRNTYGYTF
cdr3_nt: TGTGCCATCAGTAGGGACAGGAATACCTATGGCTACACCTTC

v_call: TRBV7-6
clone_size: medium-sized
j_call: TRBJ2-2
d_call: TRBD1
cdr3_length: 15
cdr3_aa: CASSLGAGGTGELFF
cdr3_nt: TGTGCCAGCAGCTTAGGAGCAGGGGGCACCGGGGAGCTGTTTTTT

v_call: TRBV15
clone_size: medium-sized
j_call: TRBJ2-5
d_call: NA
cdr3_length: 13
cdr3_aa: CASTEGGQETQYF
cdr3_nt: TGTGCCAGCACGGAAGGGGGACAAGAGACCCAGTACTTC

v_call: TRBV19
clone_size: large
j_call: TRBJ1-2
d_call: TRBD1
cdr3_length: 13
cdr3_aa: CASRGDRSYGYTF
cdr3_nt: TGTGCCAGTAGAGGGGACAGGAGCTATGGCTACACCTTC

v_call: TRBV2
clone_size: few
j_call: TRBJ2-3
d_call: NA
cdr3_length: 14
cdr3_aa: CAVARSPSTDTQYF
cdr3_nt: TGTGCCGTGGCCCGGTCCCCTAGCACAGATACGCAGTATTTT

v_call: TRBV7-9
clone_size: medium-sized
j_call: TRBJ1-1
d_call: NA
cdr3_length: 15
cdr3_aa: CASSLLGSMNTEAFF
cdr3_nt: TGTGCCAGCAGCTTATTAGGAAGTATGAACACTGAAGCTTTCTTT

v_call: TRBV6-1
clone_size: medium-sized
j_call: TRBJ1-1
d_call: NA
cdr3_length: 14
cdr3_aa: CASRPLRGGTEAFF
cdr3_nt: TGTGCCAGCAGGCCCCTTAGAGGGGGGACTGAAGCTTTCTTT

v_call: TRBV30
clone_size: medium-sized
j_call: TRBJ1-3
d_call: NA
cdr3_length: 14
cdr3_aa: CAWSIARQGNTIYF
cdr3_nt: TGTGCCTGGAGCATAGCTAGACAGGGAAACACCATATATTTT

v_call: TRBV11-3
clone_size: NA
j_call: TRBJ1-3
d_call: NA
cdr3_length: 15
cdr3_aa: CASSPGKGPGNTIYF
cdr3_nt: TGTGCCAGCAGCCCAGGAAAGGGCCCTGGAAACACCATATATTTT

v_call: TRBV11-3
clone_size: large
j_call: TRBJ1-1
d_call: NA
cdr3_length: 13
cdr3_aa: CASSLQENTEAFF
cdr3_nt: TGTGCCAGCAGCTTACAGGAAAACACTGAAGCTTTCTTT

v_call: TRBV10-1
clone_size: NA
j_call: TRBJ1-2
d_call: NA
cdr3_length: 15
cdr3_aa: CASSPTLDSFYGYTF
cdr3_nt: TGCGCCAGCAGTCCTACCTTGGACAGCTTCTATGGCTACACCTTC

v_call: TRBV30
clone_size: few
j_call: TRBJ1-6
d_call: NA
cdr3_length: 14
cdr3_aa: CACTVGLVNSPLHF
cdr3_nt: TGTGCCTGCACCGTTGGTCTTGTTAATTCACCCCTCCACTTT

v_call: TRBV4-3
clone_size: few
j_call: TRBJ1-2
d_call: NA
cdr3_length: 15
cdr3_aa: CASSQDIRDGYGYTF
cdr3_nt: TGCGCCAGCAGCCAAGATATCAGGGATGGCTATGGCTACACCTTC

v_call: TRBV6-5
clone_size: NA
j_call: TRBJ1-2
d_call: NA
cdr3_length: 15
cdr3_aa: CASSSAGTGAYGYTF
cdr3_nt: TGTGCCAGCAGTTCGGCCGGGACTGGGGCCTATGGCTACACCTTC

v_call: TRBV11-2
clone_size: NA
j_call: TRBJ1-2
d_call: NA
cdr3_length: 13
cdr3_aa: CASSFGFDYGYTF
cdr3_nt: TGTGCCAGCAGCTTCGGGTTCGACTATGGCTACACCTTC

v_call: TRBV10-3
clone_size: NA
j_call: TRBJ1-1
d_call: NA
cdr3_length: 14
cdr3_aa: CAIGSWGGVPEAFF
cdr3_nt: TGTGCCATCGGATCGTGGGGTGGCGTCCCTGAAGCTTTCTTT

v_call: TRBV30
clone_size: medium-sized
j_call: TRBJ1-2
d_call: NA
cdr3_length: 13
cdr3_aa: CAWSLQAHYGYTF
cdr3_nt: TGTGCCTGGAGCCTACAGGCCCACTATGGCTACACCTTC

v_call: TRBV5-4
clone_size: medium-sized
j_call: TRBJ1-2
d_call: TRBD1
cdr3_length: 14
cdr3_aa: CASSAGTGWSGYTF
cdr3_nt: TGTGCCAGCAGCGCGGGGACAGGTTGGAGTGGCTACACCTTC

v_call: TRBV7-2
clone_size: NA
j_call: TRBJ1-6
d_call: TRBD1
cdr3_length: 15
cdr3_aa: CASSFLDRENSPLHF
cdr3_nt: TGTGCCAGCAGCTTCCTAGACAGGGAGAATTCACCCCTCCACTTT

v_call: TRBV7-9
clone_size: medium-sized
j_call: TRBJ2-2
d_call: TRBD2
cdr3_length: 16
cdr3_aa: CASSLRGVKNTGELFF
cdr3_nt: TGTGCCAGCAGCTTACGGGGGGTTAAGAACACCGGGGAGCTGTTTTTT